Below are 8 T cell receptor beta chains sequenced from a single sample in a study of blood T cell repertoires in COVID-19. Only in-frame clones appear in the TCRdb table, and some are missing; sequencing was by immunoSEQ multiplex PCR. This table has around 180,000 clones, around 85% appearing once. The specimen was peripheral blood. These receptors all stem from an older man with COVID-19, enrolled during active disease.

The genes are TRBV19 and TRBJ1-5; TRBD1 is a possible D gene (6 bases). CDR1 is LNHDA, CDR2 SQIVND, per germline (reference sequence). V was clipped by 3 bases and J by 3 bases, with 15 bases between them. CDR3 size: 16 residues. This CDR3 reads CASSIRPTGINQPQHF. The CDR3 DNA sequence: TGTGCCAGTAGTATCCGGCCCACAGGGATCAATCAGCCCCAGCATTTT.

The genes are TRBV7-9 and TRBJ2-5; weak D call: TRBD1 (6 bases). Germline V gives CDR1 SEHNR, CDR2 FQNEAQ (reference sequence). With 5 bases removed from V and 5 bases from J, the gap between germline ends came to 12 bases. CDR3 length: 13 residues. The CDR3 nucleotides read TGTGCCAGCAGCCCAACAGGGATCGAGACCCAGTACTTC. This encodes CASSPTGIETQYF.

This clone has just a few counts. The chain joins TRBV3-1 (or the pseudogene TRBV3-2) to TRBJ1-4; D may be TRBD1 (6 bases). CDR3 length: 13 residues. Germline V gene data show CDR1 as LGHDT and CDR2 as YNNKEL (reference sequence). Trimming removed 6 bases from V and 5 bases from J, with 10 bases in between. The CDR3 DNA reads TGTGCCAGCAGGACAGGTTTGAATGAAAAACTGTTTTTT. Its protein is CASRTGLNEKLFF.

J is TRBJ1-2 and V is TRBV2; 8 bases align to TRBD1. The CDR3 spans 14 residues. Per the germline V gene, CDR1 is SNHLY and CDR2 is FYNNEI. The junction had 6 bases not matched to a gene; V was cut back by 4 bases and J by 5 bases. In DNA, the CDR3 is TGTGCCAGCAGTGTTGACAGGGGAGGATATGGCTACACCTTC. It translates to CASSVDRGGYGYTF.

The chain carries TRBV7-4 and TRBJ1-5; D unclear. This CDR3 is 15 amino acids long. The germline V gene has CDR1 SGHVT and CDR2 SQSDAQ. Trimming shortened V by 8 bases and J by 5 bases, and 19 bases separated the two germline ends. The chain's CDR3 is CASPPPRDNDQPQHF. CDR3 nucleotides: TGTGCCAGCCCCCCTCCCCGTGACAATGATCAGCCCCAGCATTTT.

Concerning this clone itself: A clone one base away is much larger, so this may be a read error. The chain recombines TRBV18 with TRBJ1-3; a possible D gene is TRBD1 (6 bases). Per the germline V gene, CDR1 is KGHSH and CDR2 is LQKENI. The CDR3 consists of 15 residues. The V end was cut by 4 bases, the J end by 4 bases, with 14 bases between. The CDR3 coding sequence is TGTGCCAGCTCACTTAGACAGGCGACCGGAAACACCATATATTTT. Translated, it gives CASSLRQATGNTIYF.

The chain employs TRBV9 and TRBJ2-3; TRBD2 agrees at 7 bases. Germline-derived CDR1 and CDR2 are SGDLS and YYNGEE. This CDR3 comprises 15 residues. Trimming at V came to 0 bases and at J to 5 bases, leaving 6 bases not matched to a gene. The CDR3 sequence is CASSVAGGEGDTQYF. The CDR3 DNA follows: TGTGCCAGCAGCGTAGCAGGCGGGGAGGGAGATACGCAGTATTTT.

This chain connects TRBV24-1 to TRBJ1-3, with TRBD1 identical over 9 bases. V shed 3 bases, J shed 0 bases, and the junction held 8 bases outside the gene matches. This CDR3 has 18 residues. Germline V gives CDR1 KGHDR, CDR2 SFDVKD. CDR3 in DNA: TGTGCCACCAGTGATCTTCCACAGGGGGCAAACTCTGGAAACACCATATATTTT. Translation gives CATSDLPQGANSGNTIYF.